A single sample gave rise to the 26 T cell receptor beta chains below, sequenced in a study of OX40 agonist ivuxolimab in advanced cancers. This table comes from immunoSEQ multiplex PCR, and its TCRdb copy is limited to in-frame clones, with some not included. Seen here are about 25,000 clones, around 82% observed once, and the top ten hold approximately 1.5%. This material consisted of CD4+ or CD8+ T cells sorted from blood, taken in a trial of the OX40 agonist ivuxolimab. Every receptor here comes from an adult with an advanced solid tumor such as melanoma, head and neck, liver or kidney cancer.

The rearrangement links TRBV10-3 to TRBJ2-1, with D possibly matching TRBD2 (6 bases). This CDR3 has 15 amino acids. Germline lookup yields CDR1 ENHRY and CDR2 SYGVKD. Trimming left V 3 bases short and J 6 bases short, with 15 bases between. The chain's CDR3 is CAISDWDPGGNEQFF. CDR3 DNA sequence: TGTGCCATCAGTGATTGGGACCCCGGGGGCAATGAGCAGTTCTTC.

In DNA form, the CDR3 reads TGCAGCGCCCATATTAAGGGGGCTTGCAATCAGCCCCAGCATTTT. Translating gives CSAHIKGACNQPQHF. This sequence joins TRBV29-1 and TRBJ1-5; the match to TRBD1 covers 7 bases. CDR3 size: 15 residues. Germline loops: CDR1 SQVTM, CDR2 ANQGSEA. The J segment lost 2 bases and the V segment lost 7 bases, leaving 11 bases of the junction unmatched.

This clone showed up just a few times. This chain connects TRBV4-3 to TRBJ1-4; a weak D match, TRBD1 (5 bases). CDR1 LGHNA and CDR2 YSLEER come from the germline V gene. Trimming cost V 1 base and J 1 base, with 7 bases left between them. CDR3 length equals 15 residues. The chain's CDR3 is CASSQGGGTNEKLFF. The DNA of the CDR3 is TGCGCCAGCAGCCAAGGGGGCGGAACTAATGAAAAACTGTTTTTT.

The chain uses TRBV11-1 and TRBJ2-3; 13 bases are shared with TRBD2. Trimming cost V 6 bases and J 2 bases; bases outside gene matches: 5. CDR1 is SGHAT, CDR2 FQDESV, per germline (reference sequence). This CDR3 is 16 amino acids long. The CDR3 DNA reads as TGTGCCAGCAGTCCCGGGACTAGCGGGGTCACAGATACGCAGTATTTT. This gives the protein CASSPGTSGVTDTQYF.

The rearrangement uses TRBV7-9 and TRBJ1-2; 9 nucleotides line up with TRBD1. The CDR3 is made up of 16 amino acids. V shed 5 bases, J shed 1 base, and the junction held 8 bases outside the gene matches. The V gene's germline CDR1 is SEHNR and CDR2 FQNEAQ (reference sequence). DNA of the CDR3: TGTGCCAGCAGCGCCGGACAGGGGAAGGATAACTATGGCTACACCTTC. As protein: CASSAGQGKDNYGYTF.

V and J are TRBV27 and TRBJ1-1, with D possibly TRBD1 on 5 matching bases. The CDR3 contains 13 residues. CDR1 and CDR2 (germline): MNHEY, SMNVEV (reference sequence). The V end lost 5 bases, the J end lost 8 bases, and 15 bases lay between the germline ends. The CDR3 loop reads CASSPQAGREAFF. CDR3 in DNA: TGTGCCAGCAGTCCCCAAGCGGGGCGGGAAGCTTTCTTT.

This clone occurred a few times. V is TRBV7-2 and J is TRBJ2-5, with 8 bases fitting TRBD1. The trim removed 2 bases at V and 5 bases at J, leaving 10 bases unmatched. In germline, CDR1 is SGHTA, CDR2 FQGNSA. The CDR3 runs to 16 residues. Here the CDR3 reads CASSLSAGGAGETQYF. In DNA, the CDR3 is TGTGCCAGCAGCTTATCAGCAGGGGGCGCCGGGGAGACCCAGTACTTC. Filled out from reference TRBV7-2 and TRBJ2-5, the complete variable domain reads GAGVSQSPSNKVTEKGKDVELRCDPISGHTALYWYRQSLGQGLEFLIYFQGNSAPDKSGLPSDRFSAERTGGSVSTLTIQRTQQEDSAVYLCASSLSAGGAGETQYFGPGTRLLVL.

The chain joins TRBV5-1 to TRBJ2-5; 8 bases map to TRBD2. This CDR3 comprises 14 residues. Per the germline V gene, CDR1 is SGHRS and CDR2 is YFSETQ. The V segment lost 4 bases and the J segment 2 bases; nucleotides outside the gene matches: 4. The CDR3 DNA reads TGCGCCAGCAGCATTAGCGGGGCTCAAGAGACCCAGTACTTC. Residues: CASSISGAQETQYF.

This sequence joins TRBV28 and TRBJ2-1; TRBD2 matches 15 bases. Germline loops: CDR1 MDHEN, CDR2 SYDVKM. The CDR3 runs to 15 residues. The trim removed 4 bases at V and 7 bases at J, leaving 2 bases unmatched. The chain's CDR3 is CASSWTSGGENEQFF. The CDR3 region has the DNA TGTGCCAGCAGTTGGACTAGCGGGGGGGAGAATGAGCAGTTCTTC.

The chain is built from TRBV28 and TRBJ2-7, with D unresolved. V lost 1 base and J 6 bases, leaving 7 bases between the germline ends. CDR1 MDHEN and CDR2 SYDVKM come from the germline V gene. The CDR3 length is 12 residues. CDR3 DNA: TGTGCCAGCAGTTTATCGGTCCGCGAGCAGTACTTC. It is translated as CASSLSVREQYF.

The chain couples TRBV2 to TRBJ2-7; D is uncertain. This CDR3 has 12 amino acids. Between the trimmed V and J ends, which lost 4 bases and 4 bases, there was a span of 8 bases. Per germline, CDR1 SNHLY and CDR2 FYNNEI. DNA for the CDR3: TGTGCCAGCAGTGGGGCAGCTTACGAGCAGTACTTC. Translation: CASSGAAYEQYF.

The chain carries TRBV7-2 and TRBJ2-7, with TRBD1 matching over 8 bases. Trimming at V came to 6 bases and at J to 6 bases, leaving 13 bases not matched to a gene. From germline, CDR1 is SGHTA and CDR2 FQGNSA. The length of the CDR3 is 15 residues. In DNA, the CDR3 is TGTGCCAGCAGGGATACTGGACAGGGTTGGTCCGAGCAGTACTTC. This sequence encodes CASRDTGQGWSEQYF.

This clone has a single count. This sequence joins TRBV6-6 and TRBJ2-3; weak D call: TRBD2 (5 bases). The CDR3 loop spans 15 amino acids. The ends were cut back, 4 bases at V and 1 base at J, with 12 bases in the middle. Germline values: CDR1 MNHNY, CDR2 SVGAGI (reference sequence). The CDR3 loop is CASSSREGRTDTQYF. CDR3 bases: TGTGCCAGCAGTTCCCGAGAGGGCCGCACAGATACGCAGTATTTT.

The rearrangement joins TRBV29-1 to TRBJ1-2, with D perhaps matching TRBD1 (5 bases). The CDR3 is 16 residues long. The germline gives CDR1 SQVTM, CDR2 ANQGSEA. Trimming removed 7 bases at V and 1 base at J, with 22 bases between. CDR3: CSGALLRDRVNYGYTF. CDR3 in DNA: TGCAGCGGGGCGCTTCTCCGGGACCGAGTTAACTATGGCTACACCTTC.

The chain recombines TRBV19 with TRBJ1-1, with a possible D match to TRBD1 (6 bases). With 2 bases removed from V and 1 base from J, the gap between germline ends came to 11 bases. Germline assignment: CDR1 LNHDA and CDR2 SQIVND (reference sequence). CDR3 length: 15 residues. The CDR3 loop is CASSISGAGNTEAFF. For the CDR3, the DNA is TGTGCCAGTAGTATATCGGGGGCAGGGAACACTGAAGCTTTCTTT.

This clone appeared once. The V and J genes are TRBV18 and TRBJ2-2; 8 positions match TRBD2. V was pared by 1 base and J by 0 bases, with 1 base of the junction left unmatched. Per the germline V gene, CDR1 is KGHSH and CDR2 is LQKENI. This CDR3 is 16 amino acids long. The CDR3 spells CASSPRSGTNTGELFF. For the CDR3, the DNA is TGTGCCAGCTCACCACGTAGCGGGACGAACACCGGGGAGCTGTTTTTT.

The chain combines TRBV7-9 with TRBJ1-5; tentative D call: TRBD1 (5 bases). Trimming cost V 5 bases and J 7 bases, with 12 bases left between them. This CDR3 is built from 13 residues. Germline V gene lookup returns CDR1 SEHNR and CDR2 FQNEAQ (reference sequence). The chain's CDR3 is CASSGQGGQPQHF. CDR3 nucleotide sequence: TGTGCCAGCAGCGGGCAGGGAGGACAGCCCCAGCATTTT.

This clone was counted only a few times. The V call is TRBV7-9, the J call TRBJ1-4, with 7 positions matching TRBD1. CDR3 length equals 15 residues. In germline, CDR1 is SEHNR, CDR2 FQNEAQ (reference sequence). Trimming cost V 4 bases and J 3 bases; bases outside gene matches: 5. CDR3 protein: CASSSPTGPNEKLFF. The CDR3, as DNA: TGTGCCAGCAGCTCCCCGACAGGGCCTAATGAAAAACTGTTTTTT.

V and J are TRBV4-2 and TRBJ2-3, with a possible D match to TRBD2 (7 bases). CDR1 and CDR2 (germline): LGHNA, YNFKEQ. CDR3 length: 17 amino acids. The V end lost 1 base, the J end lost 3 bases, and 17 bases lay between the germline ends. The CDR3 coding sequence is TGTGCCAGCAGCCAAGCCGTGACAGGACTAGGTACAGATACGCAGTATTTT. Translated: CASSQAVTGLGTDTQYF.

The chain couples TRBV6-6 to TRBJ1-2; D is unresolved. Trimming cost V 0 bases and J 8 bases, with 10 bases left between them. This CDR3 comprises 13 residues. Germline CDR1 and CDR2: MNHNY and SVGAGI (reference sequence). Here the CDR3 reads CASSYSTARGYTF. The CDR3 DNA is TGTGCCAGCAGTTACTCTACGGCCAGGGGCTACACCTTC.

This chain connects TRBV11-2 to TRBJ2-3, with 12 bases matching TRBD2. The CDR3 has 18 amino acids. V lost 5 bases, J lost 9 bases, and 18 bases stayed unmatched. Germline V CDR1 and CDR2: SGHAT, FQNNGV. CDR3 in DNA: TGTGCCAGCAGCCTCATCCTCGGGACTAGCGGGCTGGAAGGCACGCAGTATTTT. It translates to CASSLILGTSGLEGTQYF.

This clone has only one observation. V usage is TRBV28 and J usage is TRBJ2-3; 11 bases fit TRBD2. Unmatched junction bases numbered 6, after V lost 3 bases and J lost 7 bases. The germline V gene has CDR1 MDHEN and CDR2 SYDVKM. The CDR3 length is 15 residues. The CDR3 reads CASSFLAGGLNTQYF. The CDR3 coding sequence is TGTGCCAGCAGTTTTTTAGCGGGAGGGCTAAATACGCAGTATTTT.

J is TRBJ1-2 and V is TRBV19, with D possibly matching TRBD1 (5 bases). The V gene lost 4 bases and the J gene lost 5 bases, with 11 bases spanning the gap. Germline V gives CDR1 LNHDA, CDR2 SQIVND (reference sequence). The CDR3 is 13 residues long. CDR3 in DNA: TGTGCCAGTAGTAGAGGGACTGCTTATGGCTACACCTTC. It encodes CASSRGTAYGYTF.

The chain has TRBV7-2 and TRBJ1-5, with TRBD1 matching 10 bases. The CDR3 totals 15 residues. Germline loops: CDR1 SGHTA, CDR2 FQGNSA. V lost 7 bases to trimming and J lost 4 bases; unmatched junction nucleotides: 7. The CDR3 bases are TGTGCCAGCACCACAGGACAGGGGGGGAATCAGCCCCAGCATTTT. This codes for CASTTGQGGNQPQHF.

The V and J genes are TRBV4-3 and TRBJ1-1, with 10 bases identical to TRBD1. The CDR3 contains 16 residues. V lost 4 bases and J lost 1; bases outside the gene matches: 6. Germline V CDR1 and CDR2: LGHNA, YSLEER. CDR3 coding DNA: TGCGCCAGCAGCCGCCGACAGGGGGCTGGGAACACTGAAGCTTTCTTT. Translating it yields CASSRRQGAGNTEAFF.

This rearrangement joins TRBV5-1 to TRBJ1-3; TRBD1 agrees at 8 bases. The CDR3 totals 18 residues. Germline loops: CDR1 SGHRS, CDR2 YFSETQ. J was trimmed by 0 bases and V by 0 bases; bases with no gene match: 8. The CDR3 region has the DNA TGCGCCAGCAGCTTGGGACCCCCGGGACAGGACTCTGGAAACACCATATATTTT. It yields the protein CASSLGPPGQDSGNTIYF.